This TCR beta chain appears in the sequencing data of a study of shared T cell receptors in the human thymus. This clone was counted once. The V gene lost 5 bases and the J gene lost 1 base, with 14 bases spanning the gap. The CDR3 is 15 residues long. Germline V gene sequence: CDR1 MNHNY, CDR2 SVGAGI (reference sequence). Data came from immunoSEQ multiplex PCR; TCRdb stores just in-frame clones and leaves some out. The table lists about 380,000 clones, roughly 94% of them singletons. Sequences were obtained from thymocytes. The receptor comes from a human donor. This chain uses TRBV6-6 with TRBJ1-1; maybe TRBD1 (6 bases). CDR3 protein: CASSQEGGQNTEAFF. CDR3 sequence (DNA): TGTGCCAGCAGTCAGGAGGGGGGGCAGAACACTGAAGCTTTCTTT.